The subject of this entry is one T cell receptor beta chain. This CDR3 has 15 amino acids. Per germline, CDR1 WNHNN and CDR2 SYGVQD (reference sequence). V was shortened by 10 bases and J by 0 bases, with 18 bases between the two germline ends. Sequencing was performed with immunoSEQ multiplex PCR; in TCRdb, only in-frame clones are kept and a portion is missing. Among 110,000 to 150,000 clones listed, 85% were seen once. The data were obtained in a study of blood T cell repertoires in COVID-19. Material: PBMCs or T cells enriched from blood (not recorded which). The TCR sequence derives from a woman aged 40 to 50 who had recovered from COVID-19. The chain has TRBV10-1 and TRBJ1-1, with D perhaps matching TRBD1 (5 bases). The CDR3, as DNA: TGCGCCATTGATGAACAGGATCCCATGAACACTGAAGCTTTCTTT. Translation gives CAIDEQDPMNTEAFF.